This entry describes one TCR beta chain. The length of the CDR3 is 14 residues. Germline CDR1 reads SNHLY; CDR2 reads FYNNEI. The V and J ends lost 10 bases and 1 base, in that order; junction bases with no gene match: 7. The authors reverse transcribed all of the isolated RNA, so sequencing captured expressed TCRB transcripts. The protocol was immunoSEQ multiplex PCR, while the TCRdb copy is restricted to in-frame clones and leaves out a portion. Of around 160,000 clones listed, about 44% are singletons. These data belong to a study of beta chain features in type 1 diabetes. Sequencing was carried out using Tregs from blood. The rearrangement joins TRBV2 to TRBJ2-7; 10 positions match TRBD2. The TCR sequence derives from a man younger than 35 in good health. This chain's CDR3 is CATILTSGSYEQYF. CDR3 in DNA: TGTGCCACCATATTGACTAGCGGGTCCTACGAGCAGTACTTC.